A selection of T cell receptor beta chains follows, all from one sample in a study of T cells expressing NK-cell markers. TCRdb reprocessed the 5' RACE reads and stores each CDR3 protein as one record, lacking DNA. The record lists approximately 420,000 distinct CDR3 sequences, of which the ten most abundant hold about 10%. The sample taken for sequencing was blood T cells: a sorted CD56 or NKG2C T cell subset, CD4+ or CD8+ T cells, or bulk PBMC T cells (not recorded which). The receptor set was obtained from a woman aged 50 to 65 in good health. Each CDR3 is given with its conserved first and last residue.

j_call	v_call	cdr3_aa
TRBJ1-5	TRBV18	CASSPGSGGLYQPQHF
TRBJ2-7	TRBV19	CASLGSHSYEQYF
TRBJ2-7	TRBV29-1	CSVLVLADYEQYF
TRBJ1-6	TRBV20-1	CSASRQRDNSPLHF
TRBJ2-1	TRBV11-2	CASSPSPGVQHNEQFF
TRBJ1-6	TRBV7-9	CASSLAELGGYNNSPLHF
TRBJ2-1	TRBV20-1	CSARVGASGRARVEQFF
TRBJ2-1	TRBV6-5	CASSYADLRANEQFF
TRBJ2-3	TRBV27	CASSALARNTQYF
TRBJ2-7	TRBV15	CATSRDRGGSILGQYF
TRBJ2-2	TRBV27	CASSLGVWTGELFF
TRBJ2-3	TRBV5-1	CASSLAIQRPTDTQYF
TRBJ2-1	TRBV2	CASSRVASGQAGEQFF